These T cell receptor beta chains were read from a single sample in a study of Ad26.COV2.S vaccination and SARS-CoV-2 variants. Only in-frame clones appear in the TCRdb table, and some are missing; sequencing was by immunoSEQ multiplex PCR. This table holds hundreds of thousands of clones, about 91% found once. Sequencing used peripheral blood, obtained after recovery from COVID-19. The source of these receptors is a human donor who had recovered from COVID-19. Both conserved end residues are part of each CDR3. Fields, in order: D gene, clone size, V gene, J gene, CDR3 protein, CDR3 DNA. A D gene is named only where the DNA matches it firmly. For some rows the clone size is stated as once, few or many, or as a class when expanded; others skip it.

d_call: -
clone_size: few
v_call: TRBV3-1/TRBV3-2
j_call: TRBJ1-5
cdr3_aa: CASSQGWGNQPQHF
cdr3_nt: TGTGCCAGCAGCCAGGGATGGGGCAATCAGCCCCAGCATTTT

d_call: TRBD1
clone_size: -
v_call: TRBV12-5
j_call: TRBJ2-3
cdr3_aa: CASGPPDRGRPDTQYF
cdr3_nt: TGTGCTAGTGGTCCTCCTGACAGGGGGCGCCCAGATACGCAGTATTTT

d_call: TRBD1
clone_size: -
v_call: TRBV2
j_call: TRBJ1-2
cdr3_aa: CASRGGTGLNGYTF
cdr3_nt: TGTGCCAGCAGGGGAGGGACAGGGTTGAACGGCTACACCTTC

d_call: -
clone_size: -
v_call: TRBV29-1
j_call: TRBJ2-6
cdr3_aa: CSVEDGSQGTSGANVLTF
cdr3_nt: TGCAGCGTTGAAGATGGGAGTCAAGGGACTTCTGGGGCCAACGTCCTGACTTTC

d_call: -
clone_size: -
v_call: TRBV6-2/TRBV6-3
j_call: TRBJ1-2
cdr3_aa: CASSRGQNYGYTF
cdr3_nt: TGTGCCAGCAGTCGAGGACAGAACTATGGCTACACCTTC

d_call: TRBD1
clone_size: -
v_call: TRBV7-2
j_call: TRBJ1-2
cdr3_aa: CASSIDRVGGYTF
cdr3_nt: TGTGCCAGCAGCATTGACAGGGTGGGTGGCTACACCTTC

d_call: -
clone_size: -
v_call: TRBV25-1
j_call: TRBJ1-1
cdr3_aa: CASRRGHSNSEAFF
cdr3_nt: TGTGCCAGCAGGAGGGGACACTCAAACTCTGAAGCTTTCTTT

d_call: -
clone_size: -
v_call: TRBV20-1
j_call: TRBJ2-5
cdr3_aa: CSAGRGETQYF
cdr3_nt: TGCAGTGCTGGCCGGGGAGAGACCCAGTACTTC

d_call: -
clone_size: -
v_call: TRBV6-4
j_call: TRBJ2-7
cdr3_aa: CASARDNSYEQYF
cdr3_nt: TGTGCCAGCGCTCGGGACAACTCCTACGAGCAGTACTTC

d_call: TRBD2
clone_size: once
v_call: TRBV10-3
j_call: TRBJ2-5
cdr3_aa: CAISEITGGETQYF
cdr3_nt: TGTGCCATCAGTGAGATAACGGGAGGGGAGACCCAGTACTTC

d_call: TRBD1
clone_size: -
v_call: TRBV7-2
j_call: TRBJ1-2
cdr3_aa: CASSRDRGYTF
cdr3_nt: TGTGCCAGCAGCCGGGACAGGGGCTACACCTTC

d_call: -
clone_size: -
v_call: TRBV19
j_call: TRBJ2-7
cdr3_aa: CASSIEGEQYF
cdr3_nt: TGTGCCAGTAGTATAGAGGGGGAGCAGTACTTC

d_call: TRBD1
clone_size: -
v_call: TRBV10-1
j_call: TRBJ2-1
cdr3_aa: CASRGQGNSNEQFF
cdr3_nt: TGCGCCAGCAGGGGACAGGGTAATTCTAATGAGCAGTTCTTC

d_call: -
clone_size: -
v_call: TRBV27
j_call: TRBJ1-1
cdr3_aa: CASSSGYQTEAFF
cdr3_nt: TGTGCCAGCAGTTCAGGGTATCAAACTGAAGCTTTCTTT

d_call: -
clone_size: few
v_call: TRBV3-1/TRBV3-2
j_call: TRBJ2-7
cdr3_aa: CASSQGSLDGEQYF
cdr3_nt: TGTGCCAGCAGCCAAGGTTCCCTAGACGGCGAGCAGTACTTC

d_call: -
clone_size: -
v_call: TRBV6-5
j_call: TRBJ1-2
cdr3_aa: CATRDEAGVFGYTF
cdr3_nt: TGTGCCACCCGGGACGAAGCAGGGGTCTTTGGCTACACCTTC

d_call: -
clone_size: -
v_call: TRBV2
j_call: TRBJ1-2
cdr3_aa: CASSEALQGNPGGYTF
cdr3_nt: TGTGCCAGCAGTGAAGCGCTTCAGGGTAATCCCGGTGGCTACACCTTC

d_call: -
clone_size: -
v_call: TRBV5-1
j_call: TRBJ2-7
cdr3_aa: CASSATGIRGDEQYF
cdr3_nt: TGCGCCAGCAGCGCCACGGGGATAAGGGGTGACGAGCAGTACTTC